This entry features one T cell receptor (beta chain) sequence. V shed 2 bases, J shed 2 bases, and the junction held 9 bases outside the gene matches. Per germline, CDR1 GTSNPN and CDR2 SVGIG (reference sequence). The CDR3 extends over 17 amino acids. In the authors' workflow: Reference gene primer amplification in the assay estimated nucleated cell counts. Profiled with immunoSEQ multiplex PCR; TCRdb holds only in-frame clones, not every one. That table gives V, J and clone size, and the DNA gave D and trimming. Of 150,000 or so clones in the sample, 86% were seen once. This sample is part of a study of blood T cell repertoires in COVID-19. The overall study: Samples of COVID-19 (acute and convalescent) were obtained from the United States, Italy and Spain. The analysed material was cDNA or gDNA that came from T cells, B-cell-depleted T cells, or PBMCs.

The J gene is TRBJ2-7, the V gene TRBV30, with 13 bases that match TRBD2. The clonotype was recovered from a woman between 55 and 75 years old with acute or convalescent COVID-19. The sequenced material came from peripheral blood. CDR3 nucleotides: TGTGCCTGGAGTCCCGGGACTAGCGGGGCCCTAACCTACGAGCAGTACTTC. Encoded protein: CAWSPGTSGALTYEQYF.